The 25 T cell receptor beta chains below come from one sample, sequenced in a study of T-cell reconstitution after alpha-beta-depleted transplantation in children. The authors prepared the TCRbeta library with unique molecular identifiers. MiXCR was run by TCRdb on the PCR reads, yielding one entry per CDR3 protein. The sample shows around 600,000 distinct CDR3 sequences, about 11% of them seen only once. The sample in question was PBMCs from the stem cell graft donor, obtained from the stem cell graft. The source is a human donor who donated a stem cell graft to a child with acute myeloid leukemia.

V and J are TRBV28 and TRBJ2-5; the D gene is possibly TRBD2 (5 bases). V lost 3 bases, J lost 5 bases, and 16 bases lay in between. CDR1 is MDHEN and CDR2 is SYDVKM in the germline V gene. This CDR3 is built from 15 residues. DNA for the CDR3: TGTGCCAGCAGTTTCAGCTCCATCCGAGGGGAGACCCAGTACTTC. As protein: CASSFSSIRGETQYF.

This chain links TRBV4-3 with TRBJ2-1; 13 positions match TRBD2. This CDR3 contains 16 residues. The V gene's germline CDR1 is LGHNA and CDR2 YSLEER. J lost 5 bases, V lost 0 bases, and 1 base had no gene match. The DNA for the CDR3 is TGCGCCAGCAGCCAAGATGGGACTAGCGGGGACAATGAGCAGTTCTTC. This encodes CASSQDGTSGDNEQFF.

This chain uses TRBV6-5 with TRBJ2-5; the D is unclear. The CDR3 consists of 14 residues. Germline CDR1 MNHEY, CDR2 SVGAGI. Trimming stripped 0 bases from V and 1 base from J, with 6 bases between. This chain's CDR3 is CASSYSWGQETQYF. CDR3 nucleotide sequence: TGTGCCAGCAGTTACTCGTGGGGCCAAGAGACCCAGTACTTC.

This sequence joins TRBV6-5 and TRBJ1-1; TRBD1 aligns across 9 bases. V shed 7 bases and J 4 bases; nucleotides not matched to a gene: 7. Germline V CDR1 and CDR2: MNHEY, SVGAGI. The CDR3 has 14 residues. The CDR3 sequence is CASIKETGGTEAFF. The DNA for the CDR3 is TGTGCCAGCATTAAAGAGACAGGGGGCACTGAAGCTTTCTTT.

In this sample, this clonotype turned up a few times. The genes are TRBV6-2 or TRBV6-3 and TRBJ2-2, with D perhaps TRBD2 (10 bases). The germline V and J ends were trimmed by 2 bases and 4 bases, with 20 bases remaining between them. The length of the CDR3 is 18 residues. Germline CDR1 and CDR2: MNHEY and SVGEGT. CDR3 sequence reads: CASSYGTGLAGVTGELFF. The DNA for the CDR3 is TGTGCCAGCAGTTACGGGACAGGGCTAGCGGGAGTCACCGGGGAGCTGTTTTTT.

The sample holds a few counts of this clonotype. This chain uses TRBV20-1 with TRBJ1-5, with TRBD1 as a possible D gene (6 bases). CDR1 DFQATT and CDR2 SNEGSKA come from the germline V gene (reference sequence). Trimming left V 2 bases short and J 4 bases short, with 12 bases between. The CDR3 loop spans 14 amino acids. The CDR3 loop is CSARKPDSNQPQHF. As DNA, the CDR3 is TGCAGTGCTAGAAAACCGGACAGTAATCAGCCCCAGCATTTT.

This clonotype was observed many times. The genes are TRBV29-1 and TRBJ2-7; maybe TRBD2 (6 bases). CDR3 length: 12 residues. V was shortened by 4 bases and J by 1 base, with 8 bases between the two germline ends. Germline CDR1 is SQVTM and CDR2 is ANQGSEA. As DNA, the CDR3 is TGCAGCGTTGGGGACTCATCCTACGAGCAGTACTTC. Translation: CSVGDSSYEQYF.

CDR3 DNA: TGCAGTGCTAGAGTGCAGGGGAGAGAGACCCAGTACTTC. Protein: CSARVQGRETQYF. The chain joins TRBV20-1 to TRBJ2-5, with D possibly being TRBD1 (6 bases). Germline-derived CDR1 and CDR2 are DFQATT and SNEGSKA (reference sequence). This CDR3 region has 13 residues. Trimming pared 1 base from V and 4 bases from J, leaving 10 bases between.

The chain joins TRBV5-5 to TRBJ1-5; 10 nucleotides line up with TRBD1. This CDR3 comprises 16 residues. Germline trimming cut 2 bases from V and 1 base from J; bases unmatched to any gene: 3. The V gene's germline CDR1 is SGHKS and CDR2 YYEKEE (reference sequence). In nucleotides, the CDR3 is TGTGCCAGCAGCTTCGGACAGGGGGAAAGCAATCAGCCCCAGCATTTT. Translation: CASSFGQGESNQPQHF. The full variable domain, in which reference TRBV5-5 and TRBJ1-5 provide the parts outside the CDR3, is DAGVTQSPTHLIKTRGQQVTLRCSPISGHKSVSWYQQVLGQGPQFIFQYYEKEERGRGNFPDRFSARQFPNYSSELNVNALLLGDSALYLCASSFGQGESNQPQHFGDGTRLSIL.

This clonotype was picked up a small number of times. The chain uses TRBV7-8 and TRBJ2-1, with 10 bases identical to TRBD2. The trim removed 7 bases at V and 9 bases at J, leaving 18 bases unmatched. CDR1 and CDR2 from the germline V gene are SGHVS and FQNEAQ. The CDR3 is made up of 17 amino acids. In nucleotides, the CDR3 is TGTGCCAGCACCATCGGGGGGGCTAGCGGGAGAGGTAGTGAGCAGTTCTTC. Amino acid sequence: CASTIGGASGRGSEQFF.

The chain joins TRBV20-1 to TRBJ1-2; D uncertain. Germline V gene data show CDR1 as DFQATT and CDR2 as SNEGSKA (reference sequence). The CDR3 spans 16 residues. V was shortened by 4 bases and J by 9 bases, with 27 bases between the two germline ends. CDR3 in DNA: TGCAGTGCTACCCCCACCCCACGGACGCACGTGGTGAGCTACACCTTC. Residues: CSATPTPRTHVVSYTF.

This clonotype has ten or more counts. The chain uses TRBV5-1 and TRBJ2-1; TRBD2 agrees at 7 bases. Germline V CDR1 and CDR2: SGHRS, YFSETQ. After removal of 4 bases from V and 0 bases from J, the junction contained 13 bases not matched to a gene. The CDR3 is 18 residues long. The CDR3: CASSPIGGGSSSYNEQFF. Here the CDR3 DNA reads TGCGCCAGCAGCCCCATCGGGGGAGGGTCCAGCTCCTACAATGAGCAGTTCTTC.

This clonotype was observed a handful of times. V gene TRBV7-3 combines with J gene TRBJ2-5, with TRBD2 matching 7 bases. This CDR3 comprises 13 residues. In germline, CDR1 is SGHTA, CDR2 FQGTGA. The trim removed 6 bases at V and 5 bases at J, leaving 6 bases unmatched. CDR3 coding DNA: TGTGCCAGCAGTCTATTCGGGGGGGAGACCCAGTACTTC. It codes for CASSLFGGETQYF.

This clonotype was detected ten times or more. V usage is TRBV29-1 and J usage is TRBJ2-7; TRBD2 is a possible D gene (6 bases). The CDR3 spans 12 residues. With 4 bases removed from V and 4 bases from J, the gap between germline ends came to 11 bases. Germline V CDR1 and CDR2: SQVTM, ANQGSEA. CDR3 in DNA: TGCAGCGTTGTACCGGGGGAATACGAGCAGTACTTC. Translation gives CSVVPGEYEQYF.

This chain connects TRBV19 to TRBJ2-7, with D possibly being TRBD1 or TRBD2 (5 bases each). Per the germline V gene, CDR1 is LNHDA and CDR2 is SQIVND (reference sequence). Trimming cost V 3 bases and J 9 bases, with 15 bases left between them. CDR3 length equals 13 residues. CDR3 coding DNA: TGTGCCAGTAGTATTAGGGACGCACGCGGGCAGTACTTC. Its protein product is CASSIRDARGQYF.

The genes are TRBV6-1 and TRBJ2-7, with a possible D match to TRBD1 (5 bases). This CDR3 is 15 amino acids long. Germline V lookup: CDR1 MNHNS, CDR2 SASEGT. The V and J ends lost 5 bases and 0 bases respectively, with 14 bases between them. CDR3: CASSPNRPGSYEQYF. The CDR3 DNA reads as TGTGCCAGCAGTCCTAACAGGCCGGGCTCCTACGAGCAGTACTTC.

The V gene is TRBV4-3, the J gene TRBJ2-3, with 10 positions matching TRBD2. Germline V gene data show CDR1 as LGHNA and CDR2 as YSLEER. The J segment lost 0 bases and the V segment lost 1 base, leaving 7 bases of the junction unmatched. This CDR3 spans 18 amino acids. CDR3 region: CASSQALAGGSSTDTQYF. As DNA, the CDR3 is TGCGCCAGCAGCCAAGCGTTAGCGGGAGGCTCTAGCACAGATACGCAGTATTTT.

This clonotype has just a few counts. The chain combines TRBV7-9 with TRBJ2-1; D uncertain. In germline, CDR1 is SEHNR, CDR2 FQNEAQ (reference sequence). V was cut by 1 base and J by 8 bases, with 12 bases left in between. The CDR3 is 14 amino acids. CDR3 DNA: TGTGCCAGCAGCTTAGTACTAACGCCGGATGAGCAGTTCTTC. Amino acid sequence: CASSLVLTPDEQFF.

This clonotype was counted a few times. The chain uses TRBV10-3 and TRBJ2-5; D not resolved. The CDR3 has 14 residues. V lost 2 bases to trimming and J lost 1 base, with 8 bases between them. From germline, CDR1 is ENHRY and CDR2 SYGVKD. The CDR3 region has the DNA TGTGCCATCAGTGAGGAGACATTCCAAGAGACCCAGTACTTC. It codes for CAISEETFQETQYF.

This clonotype was seen repeatedly, ten times or more. The chain joins TRBV7-2 to TRBJ2-3; 9 positions agree with TRBD2. CDR3 length: 14 residues. Per germline, CDR1 SGHTA and CDR2 FQGNSA. Losses at the gene ends were 8 bases for V and 5 bases for J; bases not matched to a gene: 8. CDR3 in DNA: TGTGCCAGCTACGGCGGGAGGGCCGGAGATACGCAGTATTTT. Translated, it gives CASYGGRAGDTQYF.

The chain employs TRBV5-1 and TRBJ2-7; TRBD1 matches 8 bases. Germline trimming cut 4 bases from V and 0 bases from J; bases unmatched to any gene: 12. Germline CDR1 SGHRS, CDR2 YFSETQ. The CDR3 has 17 residues. For the CDR3, the DNA is TGCGCCAGCAGCCGGGAAGGACAGGGACTCGGCTCCTACGAGCAGTACTTC. It codes for CASSREGQGLGSYEQYF.

There are many counts of this clonotype. The V call is TRBV4-2, the J call TRBJ2-2, with D perhaps matching TRBD2 (5 bases). With 5 bases removed from V and 2 bases from J, the gap between germline ends came to 15 bases. The CDR3 runs to 16 residues. The germline V gene has CDR1 LGHNA and CDR2 YNFKEQ. CDR3 residues: CASSKTTRTNTGELFF. CDR3 coding DNA: TGTGCCAGCAGCAAGACAACGAGGACTAACACCGGGGAGCTGTTTTTT.

This clonotype occurred many times. The chain carries TRBV12-3 or TRBV12-4 and TRBJ2-5, with TRBD2 matching 10 bases. J was trimmed by 4 bases and V by 2 bases; bases with no gene match: 7. The CDR3 is 16 residues long. As DNA, the CDR3 is TGTGCCAGCAGTTTATCTCTAGCGGGAGTAGTAGAGACCCAGTACTTC. Translation: CASSLSLAGVVETQYF.

This clonotype showed up many times. The rearrangement links TRBV5-5 to TRBJ2-1, with 7 bases aligning to TRBD1. The V and J ends lost 0 bases and 12 bases, in that order; junction bases with no gene match: 9. This CDR3 comprises 14 residues. CDR1 is SGHKS and CDR2 is YYEKEE in the germline V gene (reference sequence). The CDR3: CASSLGQGMSGQFF. The CDR3 DNA follows: TGTGCCAGCAGCTTGGGACAGGGTATGAGTGGGCAGTTCTTC.

This clonotype showed up just a few times. CDR3 region: CASSTTIVTGVSGANVLTF. The CDR3 DNA sequence: TGTGCCAGCAGCACCACTATCGTAACAGGGGTCTCTGGGGCCAACGTCCTGACTTTC. V usage is TRBV11-1 and J usage is TRBJ2-6; 7 nucleotides line up with TRBD1. V shed 5 bases and J 0 bases; nucleotides not matched to a gene: 13. In germline, CDR1 is SGHAT, CDR2 FQDESV (reference sequence). This CDR3 region has 19 residues.